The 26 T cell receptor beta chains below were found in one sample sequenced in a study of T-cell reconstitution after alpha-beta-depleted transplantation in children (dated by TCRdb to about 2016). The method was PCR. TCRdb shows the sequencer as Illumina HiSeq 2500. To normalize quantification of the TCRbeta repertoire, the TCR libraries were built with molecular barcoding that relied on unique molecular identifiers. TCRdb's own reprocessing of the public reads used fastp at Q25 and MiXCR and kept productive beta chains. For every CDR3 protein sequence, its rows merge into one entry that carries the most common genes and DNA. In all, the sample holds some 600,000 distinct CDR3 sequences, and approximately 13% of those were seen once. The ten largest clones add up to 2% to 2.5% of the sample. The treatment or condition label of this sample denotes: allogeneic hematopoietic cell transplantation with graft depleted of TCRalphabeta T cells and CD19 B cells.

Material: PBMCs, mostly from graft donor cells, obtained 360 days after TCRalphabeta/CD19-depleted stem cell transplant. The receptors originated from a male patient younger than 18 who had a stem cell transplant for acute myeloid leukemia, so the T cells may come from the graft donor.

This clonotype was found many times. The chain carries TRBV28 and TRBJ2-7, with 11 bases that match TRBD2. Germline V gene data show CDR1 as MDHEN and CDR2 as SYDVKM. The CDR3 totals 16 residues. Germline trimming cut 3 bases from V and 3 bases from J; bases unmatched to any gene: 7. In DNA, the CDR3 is TGTGCCAGCAGTTTTGGGTCTACTAGCGGGAGCTACGAGCAGTACTTC. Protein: CASSFGSTSGSYEQYF. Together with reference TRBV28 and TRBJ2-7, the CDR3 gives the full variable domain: DVKVTQSSRYLVKRTGEKVFLECVQDMDHENMFWYRQDPGLGLRLIYFSYDVKMKEKGDIPEGYSVSREKKERFSLILESASTNQTSMYLCASSFGSTSGSYEQYFGPGTRLTVT.

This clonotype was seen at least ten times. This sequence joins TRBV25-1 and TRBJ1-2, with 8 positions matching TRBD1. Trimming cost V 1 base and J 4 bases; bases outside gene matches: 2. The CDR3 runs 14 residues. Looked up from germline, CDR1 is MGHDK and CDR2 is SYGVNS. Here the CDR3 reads CASSELQGVYGYTF. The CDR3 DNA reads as TGTGCCAGCAGTGAATTACAGGGGGTCTATGGCTACACCTTC.

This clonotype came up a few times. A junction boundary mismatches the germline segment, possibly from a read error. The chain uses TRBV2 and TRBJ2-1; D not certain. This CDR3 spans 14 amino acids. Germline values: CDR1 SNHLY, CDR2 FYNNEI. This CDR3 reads CAGANGRFYNEQFF. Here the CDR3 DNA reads TGCGCCGGCGCCAATGGCCGCTTCTACAATGAGCAGTTCTTC.

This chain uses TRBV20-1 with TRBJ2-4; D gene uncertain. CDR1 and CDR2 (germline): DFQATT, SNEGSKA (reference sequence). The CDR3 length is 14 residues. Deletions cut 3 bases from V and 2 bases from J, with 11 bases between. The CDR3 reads CSARSESSKNIQYF. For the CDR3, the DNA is TGCAGTGCTAGGTCAGAAAGTTCCAAAAACATTCAGTACTTC.

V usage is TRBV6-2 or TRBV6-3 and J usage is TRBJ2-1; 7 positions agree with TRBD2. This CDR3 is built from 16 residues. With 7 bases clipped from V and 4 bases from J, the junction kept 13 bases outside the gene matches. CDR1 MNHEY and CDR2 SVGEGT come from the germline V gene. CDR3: CASTNGPSGLYNEQFF. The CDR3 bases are TGTGCCAGCACCAACGGGCCTAGCGGCCTATACAATGAGCAGTTCTTC.

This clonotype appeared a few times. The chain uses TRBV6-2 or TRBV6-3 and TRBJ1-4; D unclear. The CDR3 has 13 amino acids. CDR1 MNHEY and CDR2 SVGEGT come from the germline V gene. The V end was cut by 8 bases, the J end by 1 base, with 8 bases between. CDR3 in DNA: TGTGCCAGCGGAAAGGGAACTAATGAAAAACTGTTTTTT. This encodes CASGKGTNEKLFF.

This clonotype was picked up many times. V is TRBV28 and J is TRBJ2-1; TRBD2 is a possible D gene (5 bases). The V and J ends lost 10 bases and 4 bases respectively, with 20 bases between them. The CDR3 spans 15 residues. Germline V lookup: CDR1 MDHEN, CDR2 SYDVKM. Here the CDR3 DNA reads TGTGCCACGAAGGCTAGCCCCCCCAGTTACAATGAGCAGTTCTTC. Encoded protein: CATKASPPSYNEQFF.

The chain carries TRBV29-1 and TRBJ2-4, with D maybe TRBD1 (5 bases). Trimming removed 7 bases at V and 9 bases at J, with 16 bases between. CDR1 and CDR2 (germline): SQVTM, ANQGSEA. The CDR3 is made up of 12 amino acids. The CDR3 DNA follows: TGCAGCGGGGGCCCACCGAACGCCATTCAGTACTTC. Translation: CSGGPPNAIQYF.

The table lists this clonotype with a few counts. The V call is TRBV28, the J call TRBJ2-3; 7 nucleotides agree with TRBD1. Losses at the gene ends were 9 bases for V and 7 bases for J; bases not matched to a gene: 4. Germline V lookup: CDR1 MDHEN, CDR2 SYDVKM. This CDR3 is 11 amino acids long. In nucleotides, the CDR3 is TGTGCCAGTCCACAGGGGCATACGCAGTATTTT. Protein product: CASPQGHTQYF.

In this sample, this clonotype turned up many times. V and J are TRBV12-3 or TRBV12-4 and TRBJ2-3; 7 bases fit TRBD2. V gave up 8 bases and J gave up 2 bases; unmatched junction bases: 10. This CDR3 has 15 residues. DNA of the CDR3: TGTGCCAGCTCCCCCTGGGGGGGTGCCACAGATACGCAGTATTTT. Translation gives CASSPWGGATDTQYF.

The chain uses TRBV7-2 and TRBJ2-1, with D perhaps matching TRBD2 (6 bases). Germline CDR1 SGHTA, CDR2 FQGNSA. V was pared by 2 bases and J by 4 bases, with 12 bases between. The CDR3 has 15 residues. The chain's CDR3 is CASSLHGSWYNEQFF. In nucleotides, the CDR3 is TGTGCCAGCAGCTTACACGGGAGCTGGTACAATGAGCAGTTCTTC.

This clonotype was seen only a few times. The CDR3 sequence: CASSSMGYQGPSYEQYF. The CDR3 DNA reads as TGCGCCAGCAGCTCCATGGGATATCAGGGTCCCTCCTACGAGCAGTACTTC. The chain uses TRBV5-1 and TRBJ2-7; D perhaps matches TRBD1 (5 bases). This CDR3 contains 17 residues. V gave up 3 bases and J gave up 0 bases, with 19 bases separating them. Germline V lookup: CDR1 SGHRS, CDR2 YFSETQ.

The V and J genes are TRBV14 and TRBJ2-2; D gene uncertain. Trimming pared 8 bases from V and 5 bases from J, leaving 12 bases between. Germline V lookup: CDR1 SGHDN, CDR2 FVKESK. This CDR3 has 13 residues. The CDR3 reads CASSINPTGELFF. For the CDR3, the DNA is TGTGCCAGCTCTATTAACCCTACCGGGGAGCTGTTTTTT.

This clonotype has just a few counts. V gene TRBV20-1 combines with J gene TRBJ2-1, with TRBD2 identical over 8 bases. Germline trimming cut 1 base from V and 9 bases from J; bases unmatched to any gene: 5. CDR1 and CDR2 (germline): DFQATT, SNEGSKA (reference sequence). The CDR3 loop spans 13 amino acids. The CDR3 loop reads CSARVRAGVEQFF. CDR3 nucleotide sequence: TGCAGTGCTAGAGTTCGAGCGGGAGTTGAGCAGTTCTTC.

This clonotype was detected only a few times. The CDR3 protein is CASSRRQGGRWDTGELFF. The CDR3, as DNA: TGTGCCAGCAGCCGTCGGCAGGGCGGGAGGTGGGACACCGGGGAGCTGTTTTTT. This rearrangement joins TRBV12-3 or TRBV12-4 to TRBJ2-2; 8 nucleotides agree with TRBD2. The CDR3 loop spans 18 amino acids. V trimming: 6 bases; J trimming: 3 bases; junction bases outside the gene matches: 15.

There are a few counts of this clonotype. The CDR3: CSAASLANVYEQYF. CDR3 bases: TGCAGCGCTGCCTCCCTAGCTAATGTCTACGAGCAGTACTTC. The J gene is TRBJ2-7, the V gene TRBV29-1; a weak D match, TRBD2 (5 bases). The CDR3 is made up of 14 amino acids. Germline V gives CDR1 SQVTM, CDR2 ANQGSEA. The V and J ends lost 7 bases and 3 bases respectively, with 19 bases between them.

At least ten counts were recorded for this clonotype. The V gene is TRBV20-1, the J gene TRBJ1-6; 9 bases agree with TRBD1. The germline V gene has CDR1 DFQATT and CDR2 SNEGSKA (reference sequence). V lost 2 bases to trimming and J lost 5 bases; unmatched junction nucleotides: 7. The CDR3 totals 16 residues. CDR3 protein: CSARYTGTGNNSPLHF. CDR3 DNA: TGCAGTGCTAGATACACCGGGACAGGGAATAATTCACCCCTCCACTTT.

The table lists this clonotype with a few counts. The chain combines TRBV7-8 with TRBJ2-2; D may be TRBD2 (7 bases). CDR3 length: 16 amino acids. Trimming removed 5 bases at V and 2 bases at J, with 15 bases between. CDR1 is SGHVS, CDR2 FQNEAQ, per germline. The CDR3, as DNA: TGTGCCAGCAGCCAAGGGGCGGGGGCCAACACCGGGGAGCTGTTTTTT. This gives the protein CASSQGAGANTGELFF.

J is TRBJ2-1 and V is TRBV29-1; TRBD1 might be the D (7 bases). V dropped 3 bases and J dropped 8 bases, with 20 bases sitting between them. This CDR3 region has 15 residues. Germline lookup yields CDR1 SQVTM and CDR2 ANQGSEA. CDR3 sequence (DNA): TGCAGCGTTGAGGGGTCCGGGGGAAGGGGGCATGAGCAGTTCTTC. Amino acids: CSVEGSGGRGHEQFF.

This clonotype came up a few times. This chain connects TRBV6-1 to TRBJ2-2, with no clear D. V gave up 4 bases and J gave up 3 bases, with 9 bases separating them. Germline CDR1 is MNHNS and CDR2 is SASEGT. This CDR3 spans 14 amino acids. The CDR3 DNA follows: TGTGCCAGCAGTGCCCACACCGACACCGGGGAGCTGTTTTTT. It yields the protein CASSAHTDTGELFF.

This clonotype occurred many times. CDR3 amino acids: CASSRGGQSAKNIQYF. CDR3 sequence (DNA): TGTGCCAGCAGCCGGGGAGGCCAATCAGCCAAAAACATTCAGTACTTC. The J gene is TRBJ2-4, the V gene TRBV12-3 or TRBV12-4; maybe TRBD2 (6 bases). CDR3 length: 16 residues. The V end was cut by 6 bases, the J end by 0 bases, with 15 bases between.

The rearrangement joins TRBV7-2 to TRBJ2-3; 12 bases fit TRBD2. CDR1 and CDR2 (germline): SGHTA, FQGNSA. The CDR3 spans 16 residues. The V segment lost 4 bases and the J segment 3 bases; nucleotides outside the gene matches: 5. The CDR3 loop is CASSSDGTSGTDTQYF. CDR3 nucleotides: TGTGCCAGCAGCTCCGACGGGACTAGCGGGACAGATACGCAGTATTTT.

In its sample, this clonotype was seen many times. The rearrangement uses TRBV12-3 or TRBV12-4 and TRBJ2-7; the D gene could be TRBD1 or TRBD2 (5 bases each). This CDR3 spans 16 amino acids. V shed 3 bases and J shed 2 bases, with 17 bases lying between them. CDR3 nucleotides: TGTGCCAGCAGTTTTCCCGGGGCACAAAGGACCTACGAGCAGTACTTC. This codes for CASSFPGAQRTYEQYF.

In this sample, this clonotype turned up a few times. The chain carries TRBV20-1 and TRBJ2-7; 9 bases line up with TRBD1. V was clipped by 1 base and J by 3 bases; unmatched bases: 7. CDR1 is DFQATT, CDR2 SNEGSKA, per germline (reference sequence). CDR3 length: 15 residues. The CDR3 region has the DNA TGCAGTGCTAGAGGCCGGGACAGGGTCTTCTACGAGCAGTACTTC. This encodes CSARGRDRVFYEQYF.

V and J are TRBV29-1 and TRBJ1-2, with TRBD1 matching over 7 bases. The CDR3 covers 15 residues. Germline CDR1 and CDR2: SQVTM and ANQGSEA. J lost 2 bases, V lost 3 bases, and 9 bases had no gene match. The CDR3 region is CSVDKPQQGNYGYTF. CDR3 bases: TGCAGCGTTGATAAACCCCAACAGGGGAACTATGGCTACACCTTC. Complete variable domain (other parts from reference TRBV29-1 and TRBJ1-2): SAVISQKPSRDICQRGTSLTIQCQVDSQVTMMFWYRQQPGQSLTLIATANQGSEATYESGFVIDKFPISRPNLTFSTLTVSNMSPEDSSIYLCSVDKPQQGNYGYTFGSGTRLTVV.

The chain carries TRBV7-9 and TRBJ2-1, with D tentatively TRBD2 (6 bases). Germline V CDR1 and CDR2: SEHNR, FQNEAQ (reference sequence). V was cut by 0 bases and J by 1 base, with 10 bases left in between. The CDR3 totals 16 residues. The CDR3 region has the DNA TGTGCCAGCAGCTTAGCCGGGAGAATGTCCTACAATGAGCAGTTCTTC. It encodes CASSLAGRMSYNEQFF. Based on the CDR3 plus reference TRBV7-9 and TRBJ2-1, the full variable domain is DTGVSQNPRHKITKRGQNVTFRCDPISEHNRLYWYRQTLGQGPEFLTYFQNEAQLEKSRLLSDRFSAERPKGSFSTLEIQRTEQGDSAMYLCASSLAGRMSYNEQFFGPGTRLTVL.